The 26 T cell receptor beta chains below come from one sample, sequenced in a study of T cells in narcolepsy (dated 2018 in TCRdb). Libraries were constructed by the immunoSEQ multiplex PCR assay. TCRdb limited this immuneACCESS table to in-frame rearrangements with V and J called. A share of clones is missing; checked studies link under half to unresolved V genes, and the rest is unexplained. Within this sample are 25,000 to 30,000 clones, with around 81% of them counted one time only. 0.91% of the sample is in the top ten clones. The sequencing input was CD45RA- memory CD4+ T cells from PBMCs. According to the study, the label for this sample's cell subset or site signals: memory T cells sorted ex vivo from peripheral blood. These TCRs come from a human donor with narcolepsy.

The chain links TRBV6-5 to TRBJ1-2, with 10 bases matching TRBD1. The length of the CDR3 is 14 residues. V dropped 6 bases and J dropped 6; count of bases not matched to a gene: 7. The germline V gene encodes CDR1 MNHEY and CDR2 SVGAGI. The CDR3 nucleotides read TGTGCCAGCAGATTCGCGGGACAGGGGAATGGCTACACCTTC. Residues: CASRFAGQGNGYTF.

The sample holds a few counts of this clone. This chain connects TRBV21-1 to TRBJ2-7; the table assigns TRBD2, which was not confirmed against the DNA. TRBV21-1 corresponds to a pseudogene. The CDR3 totals 14 residues. The CDR3: CASSKDNGTYEQYF. The CDR3 DNA is TGTGCCAGCAGCAAAGACAACGGGACCTACGAGCAGTACTTC.

This chain joins TRBV4-3 and TRBJ1-6; no definite D call. The CDR3 covers 14 residues. Germline values: CDR1 LGHNA, CDR2 YSLEER. The germline V and J ends were trimmed by 4 bases and 10 bases, with 14 bases remaining between them. The CDR3 sequence is CASSPSTSQSPLHF. CDR3 coding DNA: TGCGCCAGCAGCCCTTCCACCAGTCAATCACCCCTCCACTTT.

The CDR3 bases are TGTGCCAGCAGTTTCTGGCCGGGGGAGTCCTACGAGCAGTACTTC. As protein: CASSFWPGESYEQYF. This chain connects TRBV27 to TRBJ2-7; maybe TRBD2 (6 bases). Between the trimmed V and J ends, which lost 3 bases and 1 base, there was a span of 13 bases. The germline V gene has CDR1 MNHEY and CDR2 SMNVEV (reference sequence). The CDR3 spans 15 residues.

The chain is built from TRBV7-2 and TRBJ2-1; 8 positions match TRBD2. The length of the CDR3 is 12 residues. The V gene's germline CDR1 is SGHTA and CDR2 FQGNSA. After removal of 3 bases from V and 14 bases from J, the junction contained 6 bases not matched to a gene. This CDR3 is CASSFRGGPEFF. The DNA of the CDR3 is TGTGCCAGCAGCTTCCGCGGGGGGCCGGAGTTCTTC.

J is TRBJ1-2 and V is TRBV10-3, with TRBD1 identical over 12 bases. Per germline, CDR1 ENHRY and CDR2 SYGVKD. V lost 3 bases to trimming and J lost 7 bases; unmatched junction nucleotides: 6. The CDR3 runs to 15 residues. The CDR3 DNA is TGTGCCATCAGTGATTCCGGGACAGGGGGCCCTGGCTACACCTTC. Protein product: CAISDSGTGGPGYTF.

The chain joins TRBV7-2 to TRBJ1-1, with 12 bases lining up with TRBD1. The CDR3 loop spans 17 amino acids. V lost 0 bases to trimming and J lost 8 bases; unmatched junction nucleotides: 10. The germline gives CDR1 SGHTA, CDR2 FQGNSA. The CDR3 DNA reads as TGTGCCAGCAGCTTAGCGGCTTCGGGGACAGGGGGCAGGGAAGCTTTCTTT. Its protein product is CASSLAASGTGGREAFF.

This rearrangement joins TRBV7-9 to TRBJ2-4; D perhaps matches TRBD2 (6 bases). Trimming cost V 5 bases and J 2 bases, with 13 bases left between them. The CDR3 totals 15 residues. Per germline, CDR1 SEHNR and CDR2 FQNEAQ (reference sequence). For the CDR3, the DNA is TGTGCCAGCAGCCCACGGGACTCCCCCAAAAACATTCAGTACTTC. It encodes CASSPRDSPKNIQYF.

The chain carries TRBV7-2 and TRBJ2-3; D is unclear. The CDR3 covers 14 residues. Germline lookup yields CDR1 SGHTA and CDR2 FQGNSA. V lost 5 bases and J lost 0, with 9 bases in between. This chain's CDR3 is CASSPSFSTDTQYF. The CDR3 nucleotides read TGTGCCAGCAGCCCTAGTTTTAGCACAGATACGCAGTATTTT.

The gene calls are TRBV11-1 and TRBJ2-7, with 7 bases identical to TRBD1. J lost 2 bases, V lost 2 bases, and 6 bases had no gene match. The CDR3 loop spans 15 amino acids. From germline, CDR1 is SGHAT and CDR2 FQDESV (reference sequence). The CDR3 coding sequence is TGTGCCAGCAGCTTAAGAGGTCAGGGGGCCTACGAGCAGTACTTC. Protein sequence: CASSLRGQGAYEQYF.

Note on this clone: At one boundary the junction diverges from the germline segment, which might be a read error. The chain links TRBV2 to TRBJ1-1; D not resolved. From germline, CDR1 is SNHLY and CDR2 FYNNEI. The CDR3 has 15 residues. CDR3 in amino acids: CASSEETSPMTEAFF. The CDR3 bases are TGTGCCAGCAGCGAAGAGACATCCCCAATGACCGAAGCTTTCTTT. Full variable domain (outside the CDR3, taken from reference TRBV2 and TRBJ1-1): EPEVTQTPSHQVTQMGQEVILRCVPISNHLYFYWYRQILGQKVEFLVSFYNNEISEKSEIFDDQFSVERPDGSNFTLKIRSTKLEDSAMYFCASSEETSPMTEAFFGQGTRLTVV.

In its sample, this clone was seen once. The V gene is TRBV1, the J gene TRBJ2-5; the table's D call, TRBD2, was not checked against the DNA. TRBV1 is designated a pseudogene. The CDR3 is 13 amino acids. The CDR3 protein is CTSSQSGQETQYF. The CDR3 DNA is TGCACCAGCAGCCAGAGCGGGCAAGAGACCCAGTACTTC.

This chain uses TRBV14 with TRBJ2-2; D remains unclear. The V end was cut by 3 bases, the J end by 6 bases, with 20 bases between. Germline V gene sequence: CDR1 SGHDN, CDR2 FVKESK. The CDR3 has 17 residues. CDR3 nucleotides: TGTGCCAGCAGCCAGGACCCAAACAACCCCGGCGCCGGGGAGCTGTTTTTT. It yields the protein CASSQDPNNPGAGELFF.

V usage is TRBV2 and J usage is TRBJ2-5; D could derive from TRBD1 or TRBD2 (5 bases each). Germline loops: CDR1 SNHLY, CDR2 FYNNEI. The CDR3 has 13 residues. V dropped 7 bases and J dropped 3 bases, with 12 bases sitting between them. In DNA, the CDR3 is TGTGCCAGCAATAGGGACCCCAAAGAGACCCAGTACTTC. Translation: CASNRDPKETQYF.

The chain is built from TRBV19 and TRBJ1-6; no clear D gene. The germline V and J ends were trimmed by 4 bases and 14 bases, with 15 bases remaining between them. The CDR3 length is 13 residues. Germline lookup yields CDR1 LNHDA and CDR2 SQIVND (reference sequence). In DNA form, the CDR3 reads TGTGCCAGTAGTAGGGCAGCCCTCGACGCCCTCCACTTT. Translation gives CASSRAALDALHF.

The chain uses TRBV15 and TRBJ1-2; D possibly corresponds to TRBD1 (5 bases). In germline, CDR1 is LNHNV, CDR2 YYDKDF (reference sequence). With 0 bases removed from V and 7 bases from J, the gap between germline ends came to 15 bases. There are 15 residues in the CDR3. CDR3 DNA sequence: TGTGCCACCAGCAGAGATTGGGAGGGTAGGGGTGGCTACACCTTC. This encodes CATSRDWEGRGGYTF.

The genes are TRBV5-1 and TRBJ2-3; 8 nucleotides agree with TRBD1. Germline-derived CDR1 and CDR2 are SGHRS and YFSETQ. This CDR3 region has 14 residues. V was pared by 3 bases and J by 6 bases, with 6 bases of the junction left unmatched. CDR3: CASSSDRAGDTQYF. CDR3 DNA: TGCGCCAGCAGCTCGGACAGGGCCGGGGATACGCAGTATTTT. The variable domain in full, with the rest retrieved from reference TRBV5-1 and TRBJ2-3, is KAGVTQTPRYLIKTRGQQVTLSCSPISGHRSVSWYQQTPGQGLQFLFEYFSETQRNKGNFPGRFSGRQFSNSRSEMNVSTLELGDSALYLCASSSDRAGDTQYFGPGTRLTVL.

The rearrangement links TRBV9 to TRBJ2-5; 9 bases align to TRBD2. Germline V gene sequence: CDR1 SGDLS, CDR2 YYNGEE. The CDR3 has 16 residues. V trimming: 4 bases; J trimming: 5 bases; junction bases outside the gene matches: 12. DNA of the CDR3: TGTGCCAGCAGCTCCGGGACTAGCCTGGGAGGGGAGACCCAGTACTTC. Translating gives CASSSGTSLGGETQYF.

To note about this clone: Additional DNA sequences in this sample encode the identical CDR3. This sequence joins TRBV5-1 and TRBJ2-3, with TRBD2 matching 11 bases. Germline V gives CDR1 SGHRS, CDR2 YFSETQ. The J segment lost 4 bases and the V segment lost 4 bases, leaving 8 bases of the junction unmatched. There are 16 residues in the CDR3. The CDR3 here is CASSSSGGVSADTQYF. CDR3 nucleotide sequence: TGCGCCAGCAGCAGTAGCGGGGGGGTGAGCGCAGATACGCAGTATTTT. Based on the CDR3 plus reference TRBV5-1 and TRBJ2-3, the full variable domain is KAGVTQTPRYLIKTRGQQVTLSCSPISGHRSVSWYQQTPGQGLQFLFEYFSETQRNKGNFPGRFSGRQFSNSRSEMNVSTLELGDSALYLCASSSSGGVSADTQYFGPGTRLTVL.

This clone was recorded a few times. The CDR3 DNA is TGTGCCAGCAGTTACCTCTCGGGGGGTTATGGCTACACCTTC. Its protein product is CASSYLSGGYGYTF. The rearrangement links TRBV6-6 to TRBJ1-2; D perhaps matches TRBD1 (5 bases). Trimming pared 2 bases from V and 5 bases from J, leaving 12 bases between. Germline CDR1 is MNHNY and CDR2 is SVGAGI (reference sequence). CDR3 length: 14 amino acids.

As for this clone: At one end, the junction sequence differs from germline, possibly due to a read error. The rearrangement joins TRBV7-3 to TRBJ2-3, with 8 bases fitting TRBD2. Germline CDR1 is SGHTA and CDR2 is FQGTGA. This CDR3 has 16 residues. CDR3 nucleotides: TGTGCCAGCAGCTTACAAAGCGGGGGAATCACAGGTACGCAGTATTTT. Protein product: CASSLQSGGITGTQYF. The variable domain in full, with the rest retrieved from reference TRBV7-3 and TRBJ2-3, is GAGVSQTPSNKVTEKGKYVELRCDPISGHTALYWYRQSLGQGPEFLIYFQGTGAADDSGLPNDRFFAVRPEGSVSTLKIQRTERGDSAVYLCASSLQSGGITGTQYFGPGTRLTVL.

This chain joins TRBV5-1 and TRBJ1-6; D remains unclear. Germline lookup yields CDR1 SGHRS and CDR2 YFSETQ. V lost 2 bases, J lost 8 bases, and 17 bases lay in between. The CDR3 length is 16 residues. The CDR3 sequence is CASSFGVRTQHSPLHF. CDR3 in DNA: TGCGCCAGCAGCTTCGGTGTTAGGACCCAGCATTCACCCCTCCACTTT.

V usage is TRBV18 and J usage is TRBJ1-1, with D maybe TRBD1 (6 bases). The CDR3 is 16 amino acids. CDR1 and CDR2 from the germline V gene are KGHSH and LQKENI. V shed 8 bases and J shed 4 bases, with 23 bases lying between them. The CDR3 bases are TGTGCCAGCACTTTACGGGAGAGGGGGGCGGTCACTGAAGCTTTCTTT. It is translated as CASTLRERGAVTEAFF.

There are a few counts of this clone. The rearrangement links TRBV5-4 to TRBJ2-5, with 12 bases matching TRBD2. CDR1 SGHNT and CDR2 YYREEE come from the germline V gene (reference sequence). Germline trimming cut 0 bases from V and 4 bases from J; bases unmatched to any gene: 7. CDR3 size: 17 residues. CDR3 nucleotides: TGTGCCAGCAGCTTGGGACTAGCGGGGGCCGTAGGAGAGACCCAGTACTTC. Its protein is CASSLGLAGAVGETQYF.

The chain joins TRBV2 to TRBJ1-4; TRBD1 agrees at 8 bases. The V and J ends lost 6 bases and 3 bases, in that order; junction bases with no gene match: 3. The germline CDR1 and CDR2 sequences are SNHLY and FYNNEI. CDR3 length equals 14 residues. The CDR3 loop reads CASRLTGANEKLFF. DNA for the CDR3: TGTGCCAGCAGATTGACAGGGGCTAATGAAAAACTGTTTTTT. Full variable domain (missing parts from reference TRBV2 and TRBJ1-4): EPEVTQTPSHQVTQMGQEVILRCVPISNHLYFYWYRQILGQKVEFLVSFYNNEISEKSEIFDDQFSVERPDGSNFTLKIRSTKLEDSAMYFCASRLTGANEKLFFGSGTQLSVL.

V gene TRBV11-2 combines with J gene TRBJ1-6, with D possibly matching TRBD1 (6 bases). Germline CDR1 is SGHAT and CDR2 is FQNNGV. The V gene lost 6 bases and the J gene lost 6 bases, with 9 bases spanning the gap. The CDR3 covers 13 residues. DNA for the CDR3: TGTGCCAGCAGAGGACAGTCTAATTCACCCCTCCACTTT. Its translation: CASRGQSNSPLHF.